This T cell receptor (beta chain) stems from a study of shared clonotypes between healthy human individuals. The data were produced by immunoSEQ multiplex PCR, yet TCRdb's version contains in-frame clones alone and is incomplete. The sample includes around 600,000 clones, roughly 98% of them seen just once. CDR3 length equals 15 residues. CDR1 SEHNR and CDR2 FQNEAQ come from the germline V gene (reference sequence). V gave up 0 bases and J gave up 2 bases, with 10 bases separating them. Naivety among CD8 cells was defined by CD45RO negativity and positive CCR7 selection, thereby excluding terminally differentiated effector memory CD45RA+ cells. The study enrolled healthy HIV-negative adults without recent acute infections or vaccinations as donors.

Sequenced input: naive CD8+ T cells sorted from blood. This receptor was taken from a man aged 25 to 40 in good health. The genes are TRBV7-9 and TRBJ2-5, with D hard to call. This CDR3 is CASSLAPKFQETQYF. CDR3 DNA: TGTGCCAGCAGCTTAGCGCCCAAATTTCAAGAGACCCAGTACTTC.